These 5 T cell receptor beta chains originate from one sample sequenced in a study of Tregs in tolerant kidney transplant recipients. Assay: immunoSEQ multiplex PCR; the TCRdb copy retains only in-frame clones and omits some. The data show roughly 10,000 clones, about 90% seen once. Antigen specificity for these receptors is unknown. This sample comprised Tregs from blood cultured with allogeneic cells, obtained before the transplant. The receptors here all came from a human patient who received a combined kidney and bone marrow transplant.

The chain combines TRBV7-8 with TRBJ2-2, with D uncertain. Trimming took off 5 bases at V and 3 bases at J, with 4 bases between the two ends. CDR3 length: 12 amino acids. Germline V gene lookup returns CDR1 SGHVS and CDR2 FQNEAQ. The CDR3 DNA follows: TGTGCCAGCAGCCTATACACCGGGGAGCTGTTTTTT. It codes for CASSLYTGELFF.

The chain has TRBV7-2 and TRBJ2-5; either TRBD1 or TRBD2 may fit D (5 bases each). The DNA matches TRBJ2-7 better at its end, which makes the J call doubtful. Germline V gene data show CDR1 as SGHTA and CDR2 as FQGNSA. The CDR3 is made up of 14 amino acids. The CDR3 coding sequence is TGTGCCAGCAGCAAGGACATTTTCCGGGGCGAGCAGTACTTC. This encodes CASSKDIFRGEQYF.

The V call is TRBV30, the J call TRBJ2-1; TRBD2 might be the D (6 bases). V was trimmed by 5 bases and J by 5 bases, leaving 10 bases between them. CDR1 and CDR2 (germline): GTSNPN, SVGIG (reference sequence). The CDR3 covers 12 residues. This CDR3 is CAWGPGDNEQFF. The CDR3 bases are TGTGCCTGGGGCCCGGGAGACAATGAGCAGTTCTTC.

CDR3 bases: TGTGCCAGCAGGCCGGGACCAAAGGAAGGCTACACCTTC. It yields the protein CASRPGPKEGYTF. The chain links TRBV7-9 to TRBJ1-2, with a tentative D call TRBD1 (5 bases). CDR1 and CDR2 (germline): SEHNR, FQNEAQ (reference sequence). The CDR3 is 13 residues long. Trimming stripped 6 bases from V and 8 bases from J, with 16 bases between.

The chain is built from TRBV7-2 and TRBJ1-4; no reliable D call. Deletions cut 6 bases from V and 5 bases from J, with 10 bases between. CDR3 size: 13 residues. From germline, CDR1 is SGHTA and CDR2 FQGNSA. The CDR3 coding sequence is TGTGCCAGCAGTCCGCAAAACAATGAAAAACTGTTTTTT. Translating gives CASSPQNNEKLFF. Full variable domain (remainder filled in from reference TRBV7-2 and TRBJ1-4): GAGVSQSPSNKVTEKGKDVELRCDPISGHTALYWYRQSLGQGLEFLIYFQGNSAPDKSGLPSDRFSAERTGGSVSTLTIQRTQQEDSAVYLCASSPQNNEKLFFGSGTQLSVL.